The entry below gives a single TCR beta chain sequence along with its context. Each CDR3 protein is one row after TCRdb ran MiXCR on the RT-PCR reads. The sample has some 160,000 distinct CDR3 sequences, about a quarter seen once. The entry originates in a study of patients and donors after allogeneic stem cell transplantation. The receptor was isolated from a human donor who was either an allogeneic HSCT recipient or a stem cell or donor lymphocyte infusion donor (not recorded which). It is not recorded whose cells these are; they may come from a transplant donor. The specimen was blood, either unsorted or a sorted T cell fraction (not recorded which).

CDR3 in amino acids: CASSRVAGQPQHF. The CDR3 region has the DNA TGTGCCAGCAGCCGAGTTGCTGGGCAGCCCCAGCATTTT. V usage is TRBV7-6 and J usage is TRBJ1-5, with D hard to call. The germline V and J ends were trimmed by 5 bases and 7 bases, with 12 bases remaining between them. CDR1 and CDR2 (germline): SGHVS, FNYEAQ. The CDR3 spans 13 residues.